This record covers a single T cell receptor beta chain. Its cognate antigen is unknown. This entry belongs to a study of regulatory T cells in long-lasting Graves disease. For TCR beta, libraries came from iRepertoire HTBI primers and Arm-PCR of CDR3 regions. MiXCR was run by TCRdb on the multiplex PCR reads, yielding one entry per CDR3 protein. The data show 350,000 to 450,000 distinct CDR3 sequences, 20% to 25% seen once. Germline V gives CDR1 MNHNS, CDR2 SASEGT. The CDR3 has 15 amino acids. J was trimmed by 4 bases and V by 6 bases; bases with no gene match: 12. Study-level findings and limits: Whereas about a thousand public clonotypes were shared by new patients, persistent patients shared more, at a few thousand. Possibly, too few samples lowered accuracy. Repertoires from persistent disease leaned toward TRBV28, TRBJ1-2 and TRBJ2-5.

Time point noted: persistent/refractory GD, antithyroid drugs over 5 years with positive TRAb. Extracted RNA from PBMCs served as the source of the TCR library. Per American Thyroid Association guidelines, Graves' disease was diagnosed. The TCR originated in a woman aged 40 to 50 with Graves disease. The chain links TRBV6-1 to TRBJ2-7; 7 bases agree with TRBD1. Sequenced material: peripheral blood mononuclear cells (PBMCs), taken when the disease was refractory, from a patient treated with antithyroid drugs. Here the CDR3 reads CASRRGQSLGYEQYF. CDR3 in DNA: TGTGCCAGCAGGAGGGGACAGAGCCTGGGTTACGAGCAGTACTTC.